The clone carrying this T cell receptor beta chain came up a few times. Its antigen is currently unknown. TCR alpha and TCR beta cDNA libraries carrying sample barcodes and UMIs were produced by 5'RACE using constant-segment primers. A single record per CDR3 protein comes from TCRdb applying MiXCR to the 5' RACE reads. The sample shows roughly 48,000 distinct CDR3 sequences, around 25% of them seen only once. This specimen belongs to a study of T-cell memory formation after mild COVID-19. Looking at the study overall: TCR clusters mostly belonged to single donors.

Broader study findings: That cross-reactive memory joined was suggested by some responding clones appearing in pre-infection memory. Day 15 to 85 contractors were CD4/CD8 balanced; later expanders leaned CD4+.

CDR3 length: 15 residues. From germline, CDR1 is ENHRY and CDR2 SYGVKD. Losses at the gene ends were 5 bases for V and 7 bases for J; bases not matched to a gene: 12. This TCR derives from a man aged 18 to 29 who had mild COVID-19 (a few samples of this study predate the infection). Cell type and time point are not known. This rearrangement joins TRBV10-3 to TRBJ2-7, with 9 nucleotides matching TRBD1. Sequencing was done on a sample of PBMCs or a T cell subset sorted from them (not recorded which). CDR3 residues: CAISRSGTGKGEQYF. Written as DNA, the CDR3 is TGTGCCATCAGTCGTTCCGGGACAGGGAAGGGTGAGCAGTACTTC.